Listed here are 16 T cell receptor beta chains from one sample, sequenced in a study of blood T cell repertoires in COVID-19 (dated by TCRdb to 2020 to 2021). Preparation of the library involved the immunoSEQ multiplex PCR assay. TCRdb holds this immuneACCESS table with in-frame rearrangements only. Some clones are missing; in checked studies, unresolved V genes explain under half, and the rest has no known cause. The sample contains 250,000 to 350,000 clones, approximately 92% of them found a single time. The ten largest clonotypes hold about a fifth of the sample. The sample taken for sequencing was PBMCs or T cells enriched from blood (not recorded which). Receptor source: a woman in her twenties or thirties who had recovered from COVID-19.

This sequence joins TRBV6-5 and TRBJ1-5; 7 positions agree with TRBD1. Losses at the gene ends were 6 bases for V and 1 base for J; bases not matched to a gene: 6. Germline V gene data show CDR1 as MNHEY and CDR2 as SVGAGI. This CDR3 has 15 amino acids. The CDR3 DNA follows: TGTGCCAGCAGACCACAGGGGTCCAGCAATCAGCCCCAGCATTTT. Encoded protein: CASRPQGSSNQPQHF.

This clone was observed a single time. The chain's CDR3 is CASSIQGAAYEQYF. CDR3 nucleotides: TGTGCCAGTAGTATACAAGGGGCAGCCTACGAGCAGTACTTC. The rearrangement links TRBV19 to TRBJ2-7; a weak D match, TRBD1 (5 bases). This CDR3 is 14 amino acids long. The V gene lost 2 bases and the J gene lost 2 bases, with 10 bases spanning the gap. Germline-derived CDR1 and CDR2 are LNHDA and SQIVND (reference sequence).

The CDR3 sequence is CASSMGQGGTNEKLFF. As DNA, the CDR3 is TGTGCCAGCAGTATGGGACAGGGAGGAACTAATGAAAAACTGTTTTTT. V and J are TRBV28 and TRBJ1-4; 9 nucleotides line up with TRBD1. The CDR3 consists of 16 residues. The V gene's germline CDR1 is MDHEN and CDR2 SYDVKM. Trimming cost V 5 bases and J 1 base; bases outside gene matches: 5.

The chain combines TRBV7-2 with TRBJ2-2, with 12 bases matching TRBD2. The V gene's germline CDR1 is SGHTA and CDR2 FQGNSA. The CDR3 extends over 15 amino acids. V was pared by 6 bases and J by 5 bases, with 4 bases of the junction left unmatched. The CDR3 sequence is CASRKTSGGTGELFF. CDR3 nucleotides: TGTGCCAGCAGGAAGACTAGCGGGGGAACCGGGGAGCTGTTTTTT.

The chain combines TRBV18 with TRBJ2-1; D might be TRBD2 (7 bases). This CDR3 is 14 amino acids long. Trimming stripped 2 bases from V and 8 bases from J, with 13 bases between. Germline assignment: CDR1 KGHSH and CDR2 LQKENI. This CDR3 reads CASSPSAGAHEQFF. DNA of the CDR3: TGTGCCAGCTCACCAAGCGCGGGGGCCCATGAGCAGTTCTTC.

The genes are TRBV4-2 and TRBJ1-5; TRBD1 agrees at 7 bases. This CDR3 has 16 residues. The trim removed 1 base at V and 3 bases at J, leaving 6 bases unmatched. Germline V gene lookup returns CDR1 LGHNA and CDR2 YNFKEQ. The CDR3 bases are TGTGCCAGCAGCCAAGGGGACAGCGGATCCAATCAGCCCCAGCATTTT. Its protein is CASSQGDSGSNQPQHF.

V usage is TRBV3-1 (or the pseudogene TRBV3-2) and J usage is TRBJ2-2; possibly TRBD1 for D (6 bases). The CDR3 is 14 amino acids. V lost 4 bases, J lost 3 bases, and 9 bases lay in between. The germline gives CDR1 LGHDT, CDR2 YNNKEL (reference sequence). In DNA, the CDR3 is TGTGCCAGCAGCCGGGACACCCACACCGGGGAGCTGTTTTTT. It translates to CASSRDTHTGELFF.

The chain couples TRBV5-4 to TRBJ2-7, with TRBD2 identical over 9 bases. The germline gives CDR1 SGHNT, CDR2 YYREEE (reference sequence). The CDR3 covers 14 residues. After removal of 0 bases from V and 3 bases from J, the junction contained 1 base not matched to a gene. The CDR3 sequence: CASSLGSGSYEQYF. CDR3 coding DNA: TGTGCCAGCAGCTTGGGTAGCGGGAGCTACGAGCAGTACTTC.

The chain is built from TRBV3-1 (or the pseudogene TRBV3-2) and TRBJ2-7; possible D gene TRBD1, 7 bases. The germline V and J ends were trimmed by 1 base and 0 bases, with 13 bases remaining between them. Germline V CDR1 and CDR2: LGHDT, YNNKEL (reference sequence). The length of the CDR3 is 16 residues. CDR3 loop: CASSQVGRQGSYEQYF. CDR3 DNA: TGTGCCAGCAGCCAAGTCGGGAGACAGGGCTCCTACGAGCAGTACTTC.

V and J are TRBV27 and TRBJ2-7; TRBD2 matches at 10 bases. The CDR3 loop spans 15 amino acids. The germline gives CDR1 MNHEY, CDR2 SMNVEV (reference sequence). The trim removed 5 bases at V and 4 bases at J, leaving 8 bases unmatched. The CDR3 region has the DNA TGTGCCAGCAGTCAGGGAGCGGGGGGGCCTTACGAGCAGTACTTC. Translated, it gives CASSQGAGGPYEQYF.

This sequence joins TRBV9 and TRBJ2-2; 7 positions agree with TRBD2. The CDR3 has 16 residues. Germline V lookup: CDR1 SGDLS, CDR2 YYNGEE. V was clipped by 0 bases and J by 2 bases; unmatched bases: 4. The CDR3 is CASSVGAGLNTGELFF. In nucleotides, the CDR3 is TGTGCCAGCAGCGTAGGAGCGGGGCTCAACACCGGGGAGCTGTTTTTT.

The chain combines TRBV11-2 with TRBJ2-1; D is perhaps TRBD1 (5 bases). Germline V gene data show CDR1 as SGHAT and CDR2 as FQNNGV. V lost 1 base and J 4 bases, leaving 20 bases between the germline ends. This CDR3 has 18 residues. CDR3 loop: CASSLAGLPYLLYNEQFF. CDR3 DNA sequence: TGTGCCAGCAGCTTAGCAGGGCTCCCCTACCTTTTGTACAATGAGCAGTTCTTC.

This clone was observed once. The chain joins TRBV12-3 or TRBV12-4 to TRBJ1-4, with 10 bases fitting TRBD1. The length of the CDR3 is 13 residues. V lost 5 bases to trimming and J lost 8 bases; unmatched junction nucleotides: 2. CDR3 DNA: TGTGCCAGCAGTGGGACAGGGGTGGAAAAACTGTTTTTT. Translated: CASSGTGVEKLFF.

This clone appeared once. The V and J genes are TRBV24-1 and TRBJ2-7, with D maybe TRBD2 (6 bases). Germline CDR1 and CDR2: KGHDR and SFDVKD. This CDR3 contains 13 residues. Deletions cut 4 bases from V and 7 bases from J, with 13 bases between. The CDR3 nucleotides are TGTGCCACCAGTGACACCGGGGCGGGGGAGCAGTACTTC. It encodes CATSDTGAGEQYF.

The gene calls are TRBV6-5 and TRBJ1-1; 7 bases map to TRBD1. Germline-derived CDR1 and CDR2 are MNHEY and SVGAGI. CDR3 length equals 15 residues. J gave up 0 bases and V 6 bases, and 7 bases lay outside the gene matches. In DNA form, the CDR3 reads TGTGCCAGCAGGGCGACAGGGCTCATGAACACTGAAGCTTTCTTT. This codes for CASRATGLMNTEAFF.

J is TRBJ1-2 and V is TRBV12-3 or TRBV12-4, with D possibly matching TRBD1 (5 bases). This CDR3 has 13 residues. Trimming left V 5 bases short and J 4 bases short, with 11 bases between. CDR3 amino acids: CASSPDNSYGYTF. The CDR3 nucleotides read TGTGCCAGCAGTCCGGACAATTCCTATGGCTACACCTTC.